This T cell receptor (beta chain) was profiled in a study of T cells in localized non-small cell lung cancer. The study's findings and limits: Uninvolved adjacent lung had higher T cell clonality than tumor and all other tissues. Adjacent lung had a median roughly 53 of the 100 largest tumor clones.

This CDR3 contains 13 residues. Trimming pared 1 base from V and 6 bases from J, leaving 8 bases between. Per germline, CDR1 MNHEY and CDR2 SMNVEV (reference sequence). Produced via immunoSEQ multiplex PCR; TCRdb's table is partial and in-frame only. The table records tens of thousands of clones, about nine tenths of them present only once. In the case of this clone: No antigen is known for it.

J is TRBJ2-3 and V is TRBV27; D remains unclear. The TCR originated in a man aged 40-75 years with stage II squamous cell lung carcinoma. The sequenced sample was PBMCs, obtained before any cancer treatment. The CDR3 sequence is CASSLLLRDTQYF. The CDR3 DNA follows: TGTGCCAGCAGTTTATTGTTGCGGGATACGCAGTATTTT.